The 20 T cell receptor beta chains given below trace back to one sample, sequenced in a study of T cells in Graves' hyperthyroidism and ophthalmopathy (dated by TCRdb to 2018 to 2020). The protocol used for the library was multiplex PCR. Sequencer: Illumina HiSeq 2000. The TCR beta CDR3 regions were amplified from RNA transcripts. For the first round of RT-PCR on the TCR CDR3, the HTBI primer set was used together with the Qiagen OneStep RT-PCR kit. TCRdb trimmed the raw reads at Q25, called clones with MiXCR and kept productive beta chains. Duplicate CDR3 protein sequences are folded into a single record with the most common DNA and genes. Here the sample has about 700,000 distinct CDR3 sequences; 11% to 15% occur a single time. Roughly 10% of the sample rests with the top ten. Sequencing was done on a sample of blood. The receptors stem from a woman younger than 35 with Graves' hyperthyroidism.

This clonotype was counted a few times. V usage is TRBV28 and J usage is TRBJ2-3; 11 bases agree with TRBD1. The CDR3 loop spans 17 amino acids. Losses at the gene ends were 3 bases for V and 1 base for J; bases not matched to a gene: 6. In germline, CDR1 is MDHEN, CDR2 SYDVKM. This CDR3 is CASSFWTGGVGTDTQYF. The CDR3 DNA reads TGTGCCAGCAGTTTCTGGACAGGGGGCGTCGGCACAGATACGCAGTATTTT.

This chain links TRBV10-2 with TRBJ2-2; 8 nucleotides align to TRBD1. Trimming removed 2 bases from V and 7 bases from J; junction bases left unmatched: 6. The CDR3 covers 15 residues. Germline CDR1 WSHSY, CDR2 SAAADI. CDR3 DNA sequence: TGCGCCAGCAGTGAGGGGCAGGGGGCGGTCGGGGAGCTGTTTTTT. Amino acids: CASSEGQGAVGELFF.

This clonotype was seen at least ten times. The rearrangement uses TRBV11-2 and TRBJ2-1; D is unresolved. Germline CDR1 reads SGHAT; CDR2 reads FQNNGV. CDR3 size: 14 residues. Trimming left V 3 bases short and J 0 bases short, with 6 bases between. In nucleotides, the CDR3 is TGTGCCAGCAGCTTCTGGAGCTCCTACAATGAGCAGTTCTTC. Translated, it gives CASSFWSSYNEQFF.

This clonotype turned up a few times. This chain uses TRBV11-3 with TRBJ2-7; 7 nucleotides align to TRBD2. The V segment lost 11 bases and the J segment 4 bases; nucleotides outside the gene matches: 11. The CDR3 has 13 residues. Germline V lookup: CDR1 SGHNT, CDR2 YENEEA. The CDR3 here is CASSGLAVYEQYF. CDR3 nucleotides: TGTGCCTCCTCAGGGCTAGCGGTTTACGAGCAGTACTTC.

This clonotype occurred many times. This chain's CDR3 is CASSQVPRGRVTEAFF. CDR3 bases: TGCGCCAGCAGCCAAGTACCTAGGGGGCGCGTCACTGAAGCTTTCTTT. This chain connects TRBV4-1 to TRBJ1-1, with 7 nucleotides matching TRBD1. Per the germline V gene, CDR1 is MGHRA and CDR2 is YSYEKL. The CDR3 spans 16 residues. J gave up 4 bases and V 1 base, and 9 bases lay outside the gene matches.

This clonotype was observed many times. This chain links TRBV9 with TRBJ1-3; 8 bases align to TRBD1. Germline-derived CDR1 and CDR2 are SGDLS and YYNGEE. The CDR3 loop spans 17 amino acids. With 0 bases clipped from V and 0 bases from J, the junction kept 5 bases outside the gene matches. The CDR3 DNA follows: TGTGCCAGCAGCGTAGGGGCAGGGGGCGTCTCTGGAAACACCATATATTTT. This codes for CASSVGAGGVSGNTIYF. Full variable domain (remainder filled in from reference TRBV9 and TRBJ1-3): DSGVTQTPKHLITATGQRVTLRCSPRSGDLSVYWYQQSLDQGLQFLIQYYNGEERAKGNILERFSAQQFPDLHSELNLSSLELGDSALYFCASSVGAGGVSGNTIYFGEGSWLTVV.

The rearrangement links TRBV2 to TRBJ2-7; a possible D gene is TRBD2 (5 bases). The V gene's germline CDR1 is SNHLY and CDR2 FYNNEI. The CDR3 sequence is 14 residues long. Trimming shortened V by 3 bases and J by 5 bases, and 14 bases separated the two germline ends. The CDR3 nucleotides read TGTGCCAGCAGTGACCCACTAGGAATCGACGAGCAGTACTTC. Translating gives CASSDPLGIDEQYF.

On this clonotype: A read error is possible here, since a much larger clone lies one base away. The chain uses TRBV6-2 or TRBV6-3 and TRBJ2-7; TRBD2 aligns across 12 bases. The germline gives CDR1 MNHEY, CDR2 SVGEGT. The CDR3 runs to 15 residues. CDR3 region: CASSPRLAGAAEQHF. The CDR3 nucleotides read TGTGCCAGCAGTCCGCGACTAGCGGGAGCTGCCGAGCAGCACTTC.

CDR3 region: CASSQDREGRLPISNQPQHF. The CDR3 DNA reads as TGCGCCAGCAGCCAAGATCGAGAGGGGAGACTTCCTATTAGCAATCAGCCCCAGCATTTT. This rearrangement joins TRBV4-1 to TRBJ1-5, with D tentatively TRBD1 (5 bases). The CDR3 is 20 amino acids. Germline CDR1 reads MGHRA; CDR2 reads YSYEKL. The ends were cut back, 0 bases at V and 0 bases at J, with 21 bases in the middle.

The genes are TRBV20-1 and TRBJ2-1, with 11 positions matching TRBD1. There are 18 residues in the CDR3. Germline values: CDR1 DFQATT, CDR2 SNEGSKA (reference sequence). V lost 6 bases and J lost 4; bases outside the gene matches: 17. The CDR3 DNA reads TGCAGTGCACCAGGGGGGGGCGGACAGGGGGCTTGGTACAATGAGCAGTTCTTC. Residues: CSAPGGGGQGAWYNEQFF.

The gene calls are TRBV4-1 and TRBJ1-6; 7 bases fit TRBD1. The V gene's germline CDR1 is MGHRA and CDR2 YSYEKL. CDR3 size: 15 residues. After removal of 5 bases from V and 6 bases from J, the junction contained 7 bases not matched to a gene. The CDR3 DNA sequence: TGCGCCAGCAGCGCCCGGGGACAGTCTAATTCACCCCTCCACTTT. This translates into CASSARGQSNSPLHF.

CDR3 DNA sequence: TGTGCCAGCAGTGAAGCCAAACAAGAGACCCAGTACTTC. Protein: CASSEAKQETQYF. V is TRBV6-1 and J is TRBJ2-5; D remains ambiguous. The CDR3 runs 13 residues. CDR1 and CDR2 from the germline V gene are MNHNS and SASEGT. The germline V and J ends were trimmed by 0 bases and 2 bases, with 4 bases remaining between them.

The sample holds many counts of this clonotype. The V call is TRBV12-3 or TRBV12-4, the J call TRBJ1-4, with D perhaps matching TRBD1 (5 bases). The CDR3 spans 16 residues. Trimming left V 6 bases short and J 3 bases short, with 17 bases between. The CDR3 loop is CASRGGTAPPNEKLFF. For the CDR3, the DNA is TGTGCCAGCAGGGGCGGGACCGCTCCTCCTAATGAAAAACTGTTTTTT.

This clonotype was counted many times. This rearrangement joins TRBV11-3 to TRBJ2-1, with unresolved D. The CDR3 is 14 amino acids. Germline CDR1 and CDR2: SGHNT and YENEEA. The V gene lost 4 bases and the J gene lost 5 bases, with 12 bases spanning the gap. The CDR3 bases are TGTGCCAGCAGCTCGGATCCGTATGACAATGAGCAGTTCTTC. This codes for CASSSDPYDNEQFF. Based on the CDR3 plus reference TRBV11-3 and TRBJ2-1, the full variable domain is EAGVVQSPRYKIIEKKQPVAFWCNPISGHNTLYWYLQNLGQGPELLIRYENEEAVDDSQLPKDRFSAERLKGVDSTLKIQPAELGDSAVYLCASSSDPYDNEQFFGPGTRLTVL.

This clonotype was observed a single time. A much more abundant neighbour one base away suggests this may be a read error. V gene TRBV7-2 combines with J gene TRBJ2-7, with 7 bases aligning to TRBD1. This CDR3 spans 14 amino acids. Trimming cost V 4 bases and J 8 bases; bases outside gene matches: 11. Germline loops: CDR1 SGHTA, CDR2 FQGNSA. The CDR3 bases are TGTGCCAGCAGCTCGAGGGGACAGACATACAAGCAGTACTTC. Amino acid sequence: CASSSRGQTYKQYF.

This clonotype was found many times. The gene calls are TRBV28 and TRBJ2-1; 11 bases are shared with TRBD2. The CDR3 extends over 14 amino acids. Germline lookup yields CDR1 MDHEN and CDR2 SYDVKM. The ends lost 3 bases at V and 9 bases at J; junction bases unmatched: 4. For the CDR3, the DNA is TGTGCCAGCAGTTTGGCTAGCGGGAGGACTGAGCAGTTCTTC. This gives the protein CASSLASGRTEQFF.

This clonotype was recorded a few times. The rearrangement links TRBV29-1 to TRBJ1-5; maybe TRBD1 (5 bases). This CDR3 is built from 13 residues. Between the trimmed V and J ends, which lost 8 bases and 3 bases, there was a span of 14 bases. Germline V gene sequence: CDR1 SQVTM, CDR2 ANQGSEA. The CDR3 region is CSISSGPNQPQHF. In nucleotides, the CDR3 is TGCAGCATCTCCTCGGGACCCAATCAGCCCCAGCATTTT.

This clonotype was seen repeatedly, ten times or more. The CDR3 bases are TGTGCCAGCAGTGAGGGCTGGGGACTAGCGGGAGGCGATGAGCAGTTCTTC. Translation: CASSEGWGLAGGDEQFF. The V and J genes are TRBV6-1 and TRBJ2-1, with TRBD2 identical over 15 bases. Looked up from germline, CDR1 is MNHNS and CDR2 is SASEGT. The J segment lost 8 bases and the V segment lost 3 bases, leaving 8 bases of the junction unmatched. The CDR3 length is 17 residues.

This clonotype showed up just a few times. The chain uses TRBV6-9 and TRBJ2-1; TRBD2 matches at 14 bases. The CDR3 consists of 17 residues. Losses at the gene ends were 4 bases for V and 5 bases for J; bases not matched to a gene: 7. Per germline, CDR1 MNHGY and CDR2 SVAAGI. CDR3 protein: CASSSGTSGRNNNEQFF. In DNA form, the CDR3 reads TGTGCCAGCAGTTCCGGGACTAGCGGGAGAAATAACAATGAGCAGTTCTTC.

The V gene is TRBV30, the J gene TRBJ2-3, with a tentative D call TRBD1 (5 bases). Germline-derived CDR1 and CDR2 are GTSNPN and SVGIG (reference sequence). This CDR3 has 15 amino acids. V was cut by 4 bases and J by 6 bases, with 20 bases left in between. The CDR3 DNA follows: TGTGCCTGGAATAGACAGTGGCAGAAAGGGGATACGCAGTATTTT. It is translated as CAWNRQWQKGDTQYF.